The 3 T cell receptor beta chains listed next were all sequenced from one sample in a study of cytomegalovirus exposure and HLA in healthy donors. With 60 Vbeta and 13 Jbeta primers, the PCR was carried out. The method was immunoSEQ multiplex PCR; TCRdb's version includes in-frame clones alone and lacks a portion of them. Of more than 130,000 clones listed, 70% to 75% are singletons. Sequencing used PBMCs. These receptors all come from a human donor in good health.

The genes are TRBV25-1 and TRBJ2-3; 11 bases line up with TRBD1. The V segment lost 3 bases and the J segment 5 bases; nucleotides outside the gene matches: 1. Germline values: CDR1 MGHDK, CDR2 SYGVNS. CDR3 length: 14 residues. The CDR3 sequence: CASSEGQGVDTQYF. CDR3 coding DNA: TGTGCCAGCAGTGAGGGACAGGGGGTAGATACGCAGTATTTT.

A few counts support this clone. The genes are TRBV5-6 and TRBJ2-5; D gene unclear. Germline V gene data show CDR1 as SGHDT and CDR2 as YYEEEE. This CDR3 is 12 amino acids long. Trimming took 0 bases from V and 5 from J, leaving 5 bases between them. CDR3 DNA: TGTGCCAGCAGCTTGGCCCGGGAGACCCAGTACTTC. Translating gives CASSLARETQYF.

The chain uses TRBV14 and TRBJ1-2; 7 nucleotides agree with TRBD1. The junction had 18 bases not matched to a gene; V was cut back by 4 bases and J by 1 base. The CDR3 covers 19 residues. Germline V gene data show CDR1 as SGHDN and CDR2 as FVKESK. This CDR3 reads CASSRQLRQDRIFNYGYTF. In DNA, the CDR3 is TGTGCCAGCAGCCGCCAGTTAAGGCAGGACAGGATCTTTAACTATGGCTACACCTTC.